This T cell receptor (beta chain) was retrieved from a study of blood T cell repertoires in COVID-19. Assay used: immunoSEQ multiplex PCR; TCRdb lists only in-frame clones, some missing. This table holds 500,000 or so clones, roughly 90% found once. Germline CDR1 reads SGHNT; CDR2 reads YYREEE (reference sequence). V shed 0 bases and J shed 3 bases, with 9 bases lying between them. The CDR3 runs to 14 residues. This clone was recorded only once. This TCR came from a young woman who had recovered from COVID-19. The chain is built from TRBV5-4 and TRBJ1-2; tentative D call: TRBD1 (6 bases). Sequenced sample: PBMCs or T cells enriched from blood (not recorded which). Written as DNA, the CDR3 is TGTGCCAGCAGCTTGGGGACAGAATACTATGGCTACACCTTC. Amino acid sequence: CASSLGTEYYGYTF.